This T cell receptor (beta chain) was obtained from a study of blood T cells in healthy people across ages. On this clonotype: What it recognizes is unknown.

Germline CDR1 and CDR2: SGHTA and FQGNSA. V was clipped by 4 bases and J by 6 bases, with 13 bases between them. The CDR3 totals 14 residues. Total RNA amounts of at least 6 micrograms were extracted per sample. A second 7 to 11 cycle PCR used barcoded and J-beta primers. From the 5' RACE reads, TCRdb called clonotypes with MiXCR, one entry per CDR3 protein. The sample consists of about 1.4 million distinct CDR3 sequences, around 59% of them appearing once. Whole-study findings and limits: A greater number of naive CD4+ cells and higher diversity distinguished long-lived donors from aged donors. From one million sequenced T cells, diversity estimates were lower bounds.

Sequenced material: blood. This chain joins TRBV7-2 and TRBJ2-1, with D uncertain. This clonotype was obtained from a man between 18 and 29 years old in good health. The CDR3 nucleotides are TGTGCCAGCAGCTCCACCCCTGGCTCCAATGAGCAGTTCTTC. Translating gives CASSSTPGSNEQFF.